This TCR beta chain stems from a study of blood T cell repertoires in COVID-19. There are 15 residues in the CDR3. Trimming cost V 1 base and J 4 bases, with 11 bases left between them. Germline loops: CDR1 SGHAT, CDR2 FQNNGV. Sequenced by immunoSEQ multiplex PCR; TCRdb stores in-frame clones only, minus some. The data contain some 83,000 clones, approximately 89% of them singletons. The sequencing input was peripheral blood. This clonotype originated in a man aged 45-65 years with acute or convalescent COVID-19. This rearrangement joins TRBV11-2 to TRBJ2-4, with D possibly matching TRBD2 (7 bases). The DNA of the CDR3 is TGTGCCAGCAGCTTAGTGGCGGGGGCTAAAAACATTCAGTACTTC. It specifies CASSLVAGAKNIQYF.